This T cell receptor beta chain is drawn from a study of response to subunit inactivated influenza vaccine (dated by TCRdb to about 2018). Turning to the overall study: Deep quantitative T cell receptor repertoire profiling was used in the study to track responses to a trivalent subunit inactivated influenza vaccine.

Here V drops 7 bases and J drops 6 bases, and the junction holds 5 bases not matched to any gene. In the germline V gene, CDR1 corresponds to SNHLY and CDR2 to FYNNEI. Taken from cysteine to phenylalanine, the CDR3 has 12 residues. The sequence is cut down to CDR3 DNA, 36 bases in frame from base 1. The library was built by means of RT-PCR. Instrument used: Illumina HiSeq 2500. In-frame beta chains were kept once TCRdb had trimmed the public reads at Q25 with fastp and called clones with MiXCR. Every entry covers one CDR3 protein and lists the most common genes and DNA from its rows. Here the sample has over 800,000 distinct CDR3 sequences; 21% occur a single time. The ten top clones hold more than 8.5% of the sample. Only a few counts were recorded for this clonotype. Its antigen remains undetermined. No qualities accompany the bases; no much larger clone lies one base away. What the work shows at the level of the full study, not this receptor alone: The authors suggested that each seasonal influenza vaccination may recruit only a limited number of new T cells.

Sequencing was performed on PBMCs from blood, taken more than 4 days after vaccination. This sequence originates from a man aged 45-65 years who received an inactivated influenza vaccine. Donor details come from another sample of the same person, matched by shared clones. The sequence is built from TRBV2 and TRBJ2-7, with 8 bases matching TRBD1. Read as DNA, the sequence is TGTGCCAGCACCGAACAGGGGGGCGAGCAGTACTTC. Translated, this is CASTEQGGEQYF.